This T cell receptor (beta chain) is from a study of cytomegalovirus exposure and HLA in healthy donors. PCR amplification relied on 60 Vbeta primers (plus 13 Jbeta primers). Only in-frame clones appear in the TCRdb table, and some are missing; sequencing was by immunoSEQ multiplex PCR. The data contain about 200,000 clones, roughly 85% of them singletons. About this clone: Antigen: not known.

Per the germline V gene, CDR1 is MDHEN and CDR2 is SYDVKM. V trimming: 6 bases; J trimming: 1 base; junction bases outside the gene matches: 9. The CDR3 consists of 18 residues. Broader study findings: Later, an analysis showed that TCR beta chains associated with HLA were more clonally expanded than others that were equally common. Later analysis demonstrated an association between a missense DCLRE1C variant and TCR beta V- and J-gene trimming. Roughly uniform sequencing depth across donors was assumed, possibly incorrectly. In an earlier analysis, about 87% or about 30%: the productive usage of most TCR beta V segments.

Sample: PBMCs. The J gene is TRBJ2-6, the V gene TRBV28; 10 bases line up with TRBD1. This clonotype was obtained from a male donor in good health and CMV-seronegative. CDR3 nucleotide sequence: TGTGCCAGCAGCTCATCGACAGGGGGCGCGTCTGGGGCCAACGTCCTGACTTTC. This encodes CASSSSTGGASGANVLTF.